One and the same sample provided the 7 T cell receptor beta chains below, sequenced in a study of blood T cell repertoires in COVID-19. Some clones are missing from TCRdb's copy, which holds only in-frame ones; the method was immunoSEQ multiplex PCR. The table has around 99,000 clones, more than 80% seen once. Sequencing was carried out using peripheral blood. The receptors were sampled from a human donor in a cohort sampled during active COVID-19.

This clone came up once. The V call is TRBV10-3, the J call TRBJ2-7; 10 bases fit TRBD2. Unmatched junction bases numbered 7, after V lost 6 bases and J lost 5 bases. CDR3 length: 14 amino acids. Germline CDR1 and CDR2: ENHRY and SYGVKD. The CDR3 DNA sequence: TGTGCCATCAGACAAGCGGGAGGGCCTCACGAGCAGTACTTC. Encoded protein: CAIRQAGGPHEQYF.

The rearrangement links TRBV7-3 to TRBJ2-1; the D gene is possibly TRBD2 (5 bases). The CDR3 loop spans 17 amino acids. V lost 1 base and J lost 3, with 16 bases in between. Germline V CDR1 and CDR2: SGHTA, FQGTGA. CDR3 bases: TGTGCCAGCAGCTTAAGCCTCCCTAAGGCGGGCTACAATGAGCAGTTCTTC. Translated, it gives CASSLSLPKAGYNEQFF.

This rearrangement joins TRBV7-2 to TRBJ1-1; TRBD1 might be the D (5 bases). There are 12 residues in the CDR3. V was pared by 5 bases and J by 11 bases, with 15 bases between. Looked up from germline, CDR1 is SGHTA and CDR2 is FQGNSA. The CDR3 nucleotides read TGTGCCAGCAGCCTGGGACTGGGGCGGGCTTTCTTT. This gives the protein CASSLGLGRAFF.

V is TRBV7-9 and J is TRBJ1-1; no clear D gene. V lost 6 bases, J lost 5 bases, and 7 bases lay in between. CDR3 size: 11 residues. Per the germline V gene, CDR1 is SEHNR and CDR2 is FQNEAQ (reference sequence). Here the CDR3 DNA reads TGTGCCAGCAGAGAGGGAACTGAAGCTTTCTTT. It specifies CASREGTEAFF.

This chain uses TRBV5-4 with TRBJ2-5; 9 bases are shared with TRBD1. The CDR3 is made up of 13 amino acids. CDR1 and CDR2 (germline): SGHNT, YYREEE (reference sequence). Losses at the gene ends were 0 bases for V and 7 bases for J; bases not matched to a gene: 1. In DNA form, the CDR3 reads TGTGCCAGCAGCTTGGGGGACAGGGTGACCCAGTACTTC. Protein sequence: CASSLGDRVTQYF. Full variable domain (rest looked up from reference TRBV5-4 and TRBJ2-5): ETGVTQSPTHLIKTRGQQVTLRCSSQSGHNTVSWYQQALGQGPQFIFQYYREEENGRGNFPPRFSGLQFPNYSSELNVNALELDDSALYLCASSLGDRVTQYFGPGTRLLVL.

CDR3 amino acids: CSVGQGGRTDTQYF. Here the CDR3 DNA reads TGCAGCGTGGGACAGGGAGGACGGACAGATACGCAGTATTTT. This chain connects TRBV29-1 to TRBJ2-3, with TRBD1 matching 9 bases. CDR3 length: 14 residues. With V trimmed by 6 bases and J by 3 bases, 7 bases remained unmatched. CDR1 SQVTM and CDR2 ANQGSEA come from the germline V gene.

The sample holds one count of this clone. The V and J genes are TRBV3-1 (or the pseudogene TRBV3-2) and TRBJ2-3; possibly TRBD2 for D (6 bases). Trimming removed 1 base at V and 15 bases at J, with 20 bases between. CDR3 length: 14 amino acids. The V gene's germline CDR1 is LGHDT and CDR2 YNNKEL (reference sequence). This CDR3 is CASSQGVNRGGGYF. The CDR3 DNA sequence: TGTGCCAGCAGCCAAGGGGTAAACCGGGGAGGTGGATATTTT.